These 17 T cell receptor beta chains share one sample of origin, sequenced in a study of blood T cell repertoires in COVID-19. The method was immunoSEQ multiplex PCR; TCRdb's version includes in-frame clones alone and lacks a portion of them. The sample holds about 330,000 clones, over 75% seen once. The sample comprised PBMCs or T cells enriched from blood (not recorded which). These TCRs come from a woman between 18 and 30 years old who had recovered from COVID-19.

V gene TRBV30 combines with J gene TRBJ1-6, with D possibly matching TRBD1 (6 bases). This CDR3 is built from 12 residues. V dropped 5 bases and J dropped 8 bases, with 10 bases sitting between them. Germline CDR1 GTSNPN, CDR2 SVGIG (reference sequence). CDR3 nucleotides: TGTGCCTGGGGACAGTCCGATTCACCCCTCCACTTT. Protein: CAWGQSDSPLHF.

The CDR3 sequence: CAWSTVQGDSSPLHF. The CDR3 DNA is TGTGCCTGGAGTACTGTCCAGGGGGACTCTTCACCCCTCCACTTT. V and J are TRBV30 and TRBJ1-6; 7 bases are shared with TRBD1. CDR1 GTSNPN and CDR2 SVGIG come from the germline V gene (reference sequence). This CDR3 contains 15 residues. The V gene end was trimmed by 2 bases and the J gene end by 9 bases; junction bases not matched to a gene: 10. The full variable domain, with the rest looked up from reference TRBV30 and TRBJ1-6, is SQTIHQWPATLVQPVGSPLSLECTVEGTSNPNLYWYRQAAGRGLQLLFYSVGIGQISSEVPQNLSASRPQDRQFILSSKKLLLSDSGFYLCAWSTVQGDSSPLHFGNGTRLTVT.

The genes are TRBV7-3 and TRBJ2-7; D may be TRBD2 (6 bases). V lost 1 base to trimming and J lost 5 bases, with 15 bases between them. Germline values: CDR1 SGHTA, CDR2 FQGTGA. This CDR3 has 15 residues. The CDR3 region has the DNA TGTGCCAGCAGCTTAAGGGGCGGGGCCAGCCACGAGCAGTACTTC. As protein: CASSLRGGASHEQYF. Full variable domain (rest looked up from reference TRBV7-3 and TRBJ2-7): GAGVSQTPSNKVTEKGKYVELRCDPISGHTALYWYRQSLGQGPEFLIYFQGTGAADDSGLPNDRFFAVRPEGSVSTLKIQRTERGDSAVYLCASSLRGGASHEQYFGPGTRLTVT.

V is TRBV6-4 and J is TRBJ1-2; TRBD1 aligns across 7 bases. J lost 2 bases, V lost 2 bases, and 5 bases had no gene match. The CDR3 totals 15 residues. Germline values: CDR1 MRHNA, CDR2 SNTAGT. CDR3 in DNA: TGTGCCAGCAGTGACACTAAGACAGGGAACTATGGCTACACCTTC. Its translation: CASSDTKTGNYGYTF.

V gene TRBV7-9 combines with J gene TRBJ1-4; D is uncertain. Per the germline V gene, CDR1 is SEHNR and CDR2 is FQNEAQ (reference sequence). Trimming shortened V by 8 bases and J by 8 bases, and 3 bases separated the two germline ends. The length of the CDR3 is 9 residues. The CDR3: CASGEKLFF. The CDR3 DNA reads as TGTGCCAGCGGCGAAAAACTGTTTTTT.

This clone was picked up a small number of times. The rearrangement uses TRBV9 and TRBJ2-2; weak D call: TRBD2 (6 bases). Trimming took off 3 bases at V and 4 bases at J, with 13 bases between the two ends. The CDR3 covers 15 residues. Germline CDR1 and CDR2: SGDLS and YYNGEE. CDR3 sequence: CASSAAGKGTGELFF. The CDR3 DNA follows: TGTGCCAGCAGCGCGGCGGGAAAGGGCACCGGGGAGCTGTTTTTT.

The V gene is TRBV30, the J gene TRBJ1-2; 9 positions match TRBD1. Germline V gene sequence: CDR1 GTSNPN, CDR2 SVGIG (reference sequence). The CDR3 has 16 residues. The junction had 10 bases not matched to a gene; V was cut back by 1 base and J by 4 bases. The CDR3 spells CAWSAPGQGVTYGYTF. CDR3 coding DNA: TGTGCCTGGAGTGCCCCGGGACAGGGTGTAACCTATGGCTACACCTTC.

The CDR3: CASSLPGTGRYEQYF. CDR3 bases: TGTGCCAGCAGTTTACCCGGGACTGGAAGGTACGAGCAGTACTTC. This sequence joins TRBV28 and TRBJ2-7, with a possible D match to TRBD2 (6 bases). CDR1 and CDR2 from the germline V gene are MDHEN and SYDVKM. V shed 2 bases and J shed 4 bases, with 15 bases lying between them. This CDR3 has 15 residues.

The rearrangement links TRBV11-2 to TRBJ2-5; 7 bases match TRBD1. V was clipped by 5 bases and J by 2 bases; unmatched bases: 8. This CDR3 has 15 amino acids. Germline values: CDR1 SGHAT, CDR2 FQNNGV. The CDR3 spells CASSPVTGWQETQYF. CDR3 in DNA: TGTGCCAGCAGCCCCGTGACAGGGTGGCAAGAGACCCAGTACTTC.

In DNA, the CDR3 is TGTGCCTGGACCCACGGGAACACTGAAGCTTTCTTT. This codes for CAWTHGNTEAFF. This chain links TRBV30 with TRBJ1-1; D gene unclear. This CDR3 is 12 amino acids long. Germline CDR1 GTSNPN, CDR2 SVGIG (reference sequence). Deletions cut 4 bases from V and 1 base from J, with 7 bases between.

The chain has TRBV9 and TRBJ2-5; TRBD1 agrees at 7 bases. V was pared by 3 bases and J by 3 bases, with 5 bases of the junction left unmatched. From germline, CDR1 is SGDLS and CDR2 YYNGEE. The CDR3 is 14 residues long. CDR3 in amino acids: CASSEGANKETQYF. CDR3 nucleotide sequence: TGTGCCAGCAGCGAGGGGGCTAATAAAGAGACCCAGTACTTC.

The chain recombines TRBV2 with TRBJ2-1, with D tentatively TRBD1 (7 bases). This CDR3 has 13 residues. Trimming took off 6 bases at V and 12 bases at J, with 18 bases between the two ends. CDR1 is SNHLY, CDR2 FYNNEI, per germline. The CDR3 spells CASRKVSGGPQFF. CDR3 DNA sequence: TGTGCCAGCAGGAAGGTGTCAGGGGGGCCGCAGTTCTTC. Supplemented by reference TRBV2 and TRBJ2-1, the full variable domain reads EPEVTQTPSHQVTQMGQEVILRCVPISNHLYFYWYRQILGQKVEFLVSFYNNEISEKSEIFDDQFSVERPDGSNFTLKIRSTKLEDSAMYFCASRKVSGGPQFFGPGTRLTVL.

This chain links TRBV5-1 with TRBJ2-7; 9 nucleotides agree with TRBD2. CDR1 and CDR2 from the germline V gene are SGHRS and YFSETQ. The CDR3 is 15 residues long. V lost 4 bases to trimming and J lost 4 bases; unmatched junction nucleotides: 9. The CDR3 region is CASSPSASGAYEQYF. The CDR3 nucleotides read TGCGCCAGCAGCCCATCGGCTAGCGGGGCATACGAGCAGTACTTC.

The sample holds one count of this clone. This chain uses TRBV12-3 or TRBV12-4 with TRBJ1-2, with D maybe TRBD1 (6 bases). The CDR3 is made up of 13 amino acids. Trimming cost V 4 bases and J 7 bases, with 13 bases left between them. Written as DNA, the CDR3 is TGTGCCAGCAGTTCCTTACAGGGTAGTGGCTACACCTTC. Translated, it gives CASSSLQGSGYTF.

The J gene is TRBJ1-6, the V gene TRBV27; 7 bases are shared with TRBD1. The J segment lost 4 bases and the V segment lost 4 bases, leaving 4 bases of the junction unmatched. Germline loops: CDR1 MNHEY, CDR2 SMNVEV (reference sequence). This CDR3 is built from 15 residues. CDR3 amino acids: CASSSGQAYNSPLHF. The CDR3 bases are TGTGCCAGCAGTTCCGGACAGGCTTATAATTCACCCCTCCACTTT.

This chain connects TRBV18 to TRBJ1-1; D is possibly TRBD1 (5 bases). CDR1 KGHSH and CDR2 LQKENI come from the germline V gene. CDR3 size: 15 residues. The V end was cut by 3 bases, the J end by 0 bases, with 11 bases between. CDR3 nucleotide sequence: TGTGCCAGCTCACCGACAGAGGTTATGAACACTGAAGCTTTCTTT. It yields the protein CASSPTEVMNTEAFF.

The rearrangement links TRBV4-1 to TRBJ1-1, with a possible D match to TRBD1 (5 bases). Germline CDR1 is MGHRA and CDR2 is YSYEKL. The V end lost 4 bases, the J end lost 4 bases, and 13 bases lay between the germline ends. The CDR3 totals 14 residues. CDR3 DNA: TGCGCCAGCAGCCTTATTTCAAGGGGCACTGAAGCTTTCTTT. Protein sequence: CASSLISRGTEAFF.